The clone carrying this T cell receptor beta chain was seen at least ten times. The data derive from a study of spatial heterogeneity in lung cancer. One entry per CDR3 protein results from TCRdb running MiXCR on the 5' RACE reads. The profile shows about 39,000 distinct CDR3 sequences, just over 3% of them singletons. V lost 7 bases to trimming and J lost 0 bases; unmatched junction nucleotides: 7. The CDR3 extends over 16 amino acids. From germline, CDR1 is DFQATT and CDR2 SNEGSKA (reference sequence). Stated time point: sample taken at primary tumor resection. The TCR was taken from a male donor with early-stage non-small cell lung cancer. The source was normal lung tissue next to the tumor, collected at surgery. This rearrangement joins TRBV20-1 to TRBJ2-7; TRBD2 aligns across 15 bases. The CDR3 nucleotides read TGCAGTGGGGCGGGACTAGCGGGAGGTACCTCCTACGAGCAGTACTTC. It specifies CSGAGLAGGTSYEQYF.